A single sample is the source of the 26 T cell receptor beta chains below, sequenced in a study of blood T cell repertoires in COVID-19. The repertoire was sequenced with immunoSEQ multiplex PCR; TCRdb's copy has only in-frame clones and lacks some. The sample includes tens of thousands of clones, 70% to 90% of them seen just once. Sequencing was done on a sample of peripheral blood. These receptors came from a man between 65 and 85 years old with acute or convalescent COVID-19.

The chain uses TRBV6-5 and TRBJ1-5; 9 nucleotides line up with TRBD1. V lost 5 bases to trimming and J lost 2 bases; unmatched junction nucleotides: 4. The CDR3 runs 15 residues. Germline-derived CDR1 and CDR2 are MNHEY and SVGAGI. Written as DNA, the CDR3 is TGTGCCAGCAGTCGTGACAGGGGGGGCAATCAGCCCCAGCATTTT. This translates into CASSRDRGGNQPQHF.

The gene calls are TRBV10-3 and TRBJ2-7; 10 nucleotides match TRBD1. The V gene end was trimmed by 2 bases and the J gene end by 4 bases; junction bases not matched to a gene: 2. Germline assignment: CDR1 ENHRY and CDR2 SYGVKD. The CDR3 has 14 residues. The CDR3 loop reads CAISEGTGVYEQYF. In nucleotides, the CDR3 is TGTGCCATCAGTGAGGGGACAGGGGTGTACGAGCAGTACTTC.

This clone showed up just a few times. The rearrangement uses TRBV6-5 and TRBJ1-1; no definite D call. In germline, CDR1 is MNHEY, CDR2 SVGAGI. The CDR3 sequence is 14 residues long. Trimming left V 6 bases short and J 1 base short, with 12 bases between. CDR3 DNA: TGTGCCAGCAGGAACATTGACAAGAACACTGAAGCTTTCTTT. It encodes CASRNIDKNTEAFF.

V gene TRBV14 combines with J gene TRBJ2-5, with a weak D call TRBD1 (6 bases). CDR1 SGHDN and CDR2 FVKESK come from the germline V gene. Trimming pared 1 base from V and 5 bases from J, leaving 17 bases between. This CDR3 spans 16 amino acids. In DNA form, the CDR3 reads TGTGCCAGCAGCCAAGGCCGCCAGGGGAAGGGGGAGACCCAGTACTTC. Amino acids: CASSQGRQGKGETQYF.

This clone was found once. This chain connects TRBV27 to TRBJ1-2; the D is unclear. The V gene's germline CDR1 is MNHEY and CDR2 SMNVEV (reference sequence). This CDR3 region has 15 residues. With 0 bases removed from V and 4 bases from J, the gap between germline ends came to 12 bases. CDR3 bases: TGTGCCAGCAGTTTATCGGATAATCCTAGCTATGGCTACACCTTC. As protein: CASSLSDNPSYGYTF.

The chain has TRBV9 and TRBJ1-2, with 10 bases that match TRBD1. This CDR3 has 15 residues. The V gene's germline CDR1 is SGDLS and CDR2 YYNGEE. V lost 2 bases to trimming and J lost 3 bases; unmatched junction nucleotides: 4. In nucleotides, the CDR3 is TGTGCCAGCAGCGTGCGGACAGGGGGGGACTATGGCTACACCTTC. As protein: CASSVRTGGDYGYTF.

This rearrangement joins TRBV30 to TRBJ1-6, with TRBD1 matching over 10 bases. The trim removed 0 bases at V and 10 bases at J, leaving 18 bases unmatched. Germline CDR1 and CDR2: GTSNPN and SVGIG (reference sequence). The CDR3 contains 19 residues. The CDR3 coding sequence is TGTGCCTGGAGTGTAAAGTTAGACAGGGGGCGCCTTTGGAGATCACCCCTCCACTTT. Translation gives CAWSVKLDRGRLWRSPLHF.

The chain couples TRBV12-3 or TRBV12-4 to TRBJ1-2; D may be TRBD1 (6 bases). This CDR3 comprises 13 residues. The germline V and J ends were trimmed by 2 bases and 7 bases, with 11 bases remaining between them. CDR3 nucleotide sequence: TGTGCCAGCAGTTTACGACAGGCAGGTGGCTACACCTTC. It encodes CASSLRQAGGYTF.

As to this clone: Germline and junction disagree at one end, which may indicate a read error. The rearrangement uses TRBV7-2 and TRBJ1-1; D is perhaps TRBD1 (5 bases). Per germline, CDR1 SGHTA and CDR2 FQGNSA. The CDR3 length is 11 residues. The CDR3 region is CASSLGSGAVF. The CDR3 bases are TGTGCCAGCAGCTTAGGGAGCGGGGCGGTCTTT. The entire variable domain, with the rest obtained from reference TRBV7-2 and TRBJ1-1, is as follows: GAGVSQSPSNKVTEKGKDVELRCDPISGHTALYWYRQSLGQGLEFLIYFQGNSAPDKSGLPSDRFSAERTGGSVSTLTIQRTQQEDSAVYLCASSLGSGAVFGQGTRLTVV.

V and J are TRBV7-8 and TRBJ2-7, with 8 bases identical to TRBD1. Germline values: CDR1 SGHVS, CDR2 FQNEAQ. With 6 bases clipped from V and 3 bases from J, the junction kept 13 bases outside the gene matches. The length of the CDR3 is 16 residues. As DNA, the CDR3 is TGTGCCAGCAGGGCAACTACAGGGGGAGGAAGCTACGAGCAGTACTTC. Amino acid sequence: CASRATTGGGSYEQYF.

The CDR3 sequence: CASSSFGTPQNIQYF. The CDR3 DNA reads TGTGCCAGCAGCTCTTTCGGGACACCTCAAAACATTCAGTACTTC. The chain employs TRBV7-3 and TRBJ2-4, with D tentatively TRBD1 (6 bases). The CDR3 extends over 15 amino acids. Germline CDR1 SGHTA, CDR2 FQGTGA. The ends were cut back, 4 bases at V and 5 bases at J, with 15 bases in the middle.

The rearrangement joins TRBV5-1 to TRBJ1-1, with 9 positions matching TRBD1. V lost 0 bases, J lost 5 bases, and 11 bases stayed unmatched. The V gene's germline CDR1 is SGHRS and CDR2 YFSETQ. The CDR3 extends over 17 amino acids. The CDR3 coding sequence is TGCGCCAGCAGCTTGGCCGGGATGGGACAGGGAAGGACTGAAGCTTTCTTT. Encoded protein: CASSLAGMGQGRTEAFF. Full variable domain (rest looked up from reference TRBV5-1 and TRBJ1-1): KAGVTQTPRYLIKTRGQQVTLSCSPISGHRSVSWYQQTPGQGLQFLFEYFSETQRNKGNFPGRFSGRQFSNSRSEMNVSTLELGDSALYLCASSLAGMGQGRTEAFFGQGTRLTVV.

The CDR3 sequence is CASSGGGTEAFF. CDR3 in DNA: TGTGCCAGTAGTGGCGGGGGCACCGAAGCTTTCTTT. This rearrangement joins TRBV19 to TRBJ1-1; D possibly corresponds to TRBD1 (6 bases). Trimming left V 5 bases short and J 8 bases short, with 12 bases between. The CDR3 consists of 12 residues. CDR1 and CDR2 from the germline V gene are LNHDA and SQIVND (reference sequence). Combining the CDR3 with reference TRBV19 and TRBJ1-1 gives the whole variable domain DGGITQSPKYLFRKEGQNVTLSCEQNLNHDAMYWYRQDPGQGLRLIYYSQIVNDFQKGDIAEGYSVSREKKESFPLTVTSAQKNPTAFYLCASSGGGTEAFFGQGTRLTVV.

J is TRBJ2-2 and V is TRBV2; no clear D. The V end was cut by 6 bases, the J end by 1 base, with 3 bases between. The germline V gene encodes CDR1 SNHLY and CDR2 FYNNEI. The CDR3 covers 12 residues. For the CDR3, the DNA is TGTGCCAGCAGACAGAACACCGGGGAGCTGTTTTTT. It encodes CASRQNTGELFF. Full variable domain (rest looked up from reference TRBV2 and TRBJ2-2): EPEVTQTPSHQVTQMGQEVILRCVPISNHLYFYWYRQILGQKVEFLVSFYNNEISEKSEIFDDQFSVERPDGSNFTLKIRSTKLEDSAMYFCASRQNTGELFFGEGSRLTVL.

The CDR3 reads CASSPGGFQGDTQYF. DNA for the CDR3: TGTGCCAGCAGCCCTGGGGGGTTCCAGGGAGATACGCAGTATTTT. This chain uses TRBV28 with TRBJ2-3; perhaps TRBD2 as D (6 bases). The CDR3 has 15 residues. Germline lookup yields CDR1 MDHEN and CDR2 SYDVKM. V shed 6 bases and J shed 5 bases, with 18 bases lying between them. Drawing the rest from reference TRBV28 and TRBJ2-3, the complete variable domain is DVKVTQSSRYLVKRTGEKVFLECVQDMDHENMFWYRQDPGLGLRLIYFSYDVKMKEKGDIPEGYSVSREKKERFSLILESASTNQTSMYLCASSPGGFQGDTQYFGPGTRLTVL.

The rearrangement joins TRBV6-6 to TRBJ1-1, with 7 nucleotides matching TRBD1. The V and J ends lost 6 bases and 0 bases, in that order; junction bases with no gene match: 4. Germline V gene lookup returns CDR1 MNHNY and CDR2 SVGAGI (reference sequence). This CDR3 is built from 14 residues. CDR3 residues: CASSQTGMNTEAFF. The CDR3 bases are TGTGCCAGCAGCCAGACAGGGATGAACACTGAAGCTTTCTTT.

DNA for the CDR3: TGTGCCATCAGTGACCCCGTGGGGGGGGCAGCCAGCTCTGGGGCCAACGTCCTGACTTTC. This gives the protein CAISDPVGGAASSGANVLTF. J is TRBJ2-6 and V is TRBV10-3, with a weak D call TRBD2 (7 bases). The V end lost 3 bases, the J end lost 0 bases, and 21 bases lay between the germline ends. Per the germline V gene, CDR1 is ENHRY and CDR2 is SYGVKD. The CDR3 length is 20 residues.

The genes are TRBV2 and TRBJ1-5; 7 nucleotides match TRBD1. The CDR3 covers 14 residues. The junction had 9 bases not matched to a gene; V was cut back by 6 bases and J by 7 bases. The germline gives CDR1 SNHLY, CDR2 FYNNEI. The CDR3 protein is CASRTNRGNQPQHF. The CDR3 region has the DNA TGTGCCAGCAGGACCAACAGGGGAAACCAGCCCCAGCATTTT.

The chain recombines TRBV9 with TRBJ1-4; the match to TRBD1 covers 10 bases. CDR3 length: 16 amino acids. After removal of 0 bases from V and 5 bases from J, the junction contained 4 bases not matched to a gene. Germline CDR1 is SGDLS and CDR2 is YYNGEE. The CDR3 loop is CASSVDADRGNEKLFF. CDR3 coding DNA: TGTGCCAGCAGCGTAGACGCGGACAGGGGGAATGAAAAACTGTTTTTT.

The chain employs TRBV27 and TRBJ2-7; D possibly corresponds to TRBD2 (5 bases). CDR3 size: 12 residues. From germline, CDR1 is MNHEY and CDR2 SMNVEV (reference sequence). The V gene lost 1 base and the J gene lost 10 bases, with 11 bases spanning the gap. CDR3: CASSLFRGLQYF. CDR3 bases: TGTGCCAGCAGTTTATTCCGAGGGTTACAGTACTTC.

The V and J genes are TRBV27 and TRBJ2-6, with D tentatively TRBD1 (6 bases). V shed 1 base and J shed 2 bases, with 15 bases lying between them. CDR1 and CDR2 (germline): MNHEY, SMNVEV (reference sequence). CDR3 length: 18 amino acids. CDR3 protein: CASSLLDRSRTGANVLTF. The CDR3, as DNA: TGTGCCAGCAGTTTATTAGACAGGTCGAGGACTGGGGCCAACGTCCTGACTTTC.

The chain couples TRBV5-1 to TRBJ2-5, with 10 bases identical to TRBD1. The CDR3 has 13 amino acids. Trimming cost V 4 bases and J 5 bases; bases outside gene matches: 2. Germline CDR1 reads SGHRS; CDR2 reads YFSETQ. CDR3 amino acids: CASSGDRGETQYF. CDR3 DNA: TGCGCCAGCAGCGGGGACAGGGGTGAGACCCAGTACTTC.

CDR3 loop: CASSLGTGGNEQFF. CDR3 DNA sequence: TGTGCCAGCAGCTTAGGGACAGGGGGAAATGAGCAGTTCTTC. V gene TRBV7-2 combines with J gene TRBJ2-1, with 10 bases aligning to TRBD1. This CDR3 comprises 14 residues. The germline V gene encodes CDR1 SGHTA and CDR2 FQGNSA. Trimming at V came to 1 base and at J to 7 bases, leaving 1 base not matched to a gene. The full variable domain, rest sourced from reference TRBV7-2 and TRBJ2-1, is GAGVSQSPSNKVTEKGKDVELRCDPISGHTALYWYRQSLGQGLEFLIYFQGNSAPDKSGLPSDRFSAERTGGSVSTLTIQRTQQEDSAVYLCASSLGTGGNEQFFGPGTRLTVL.

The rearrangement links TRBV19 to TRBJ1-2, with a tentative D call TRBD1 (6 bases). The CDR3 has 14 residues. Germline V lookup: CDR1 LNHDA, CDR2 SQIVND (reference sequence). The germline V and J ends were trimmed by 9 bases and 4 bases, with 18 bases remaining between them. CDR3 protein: CASRKGGDFYGYTF. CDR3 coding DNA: TGTGCCAGCAGGAAGGGGGGGGATTTCTATGGCTACACCTTC.

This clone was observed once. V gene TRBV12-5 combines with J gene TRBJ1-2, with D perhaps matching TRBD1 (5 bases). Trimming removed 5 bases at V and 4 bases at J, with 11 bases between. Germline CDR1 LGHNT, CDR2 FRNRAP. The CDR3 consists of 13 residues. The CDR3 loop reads CASGQGSAYGYTF. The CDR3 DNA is TGTGCTAGTGGTCAGGGTAGTGCCTATGGCTACACCTTC. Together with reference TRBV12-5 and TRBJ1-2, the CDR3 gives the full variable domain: DARVTQTPRHKVTEMGQEVTMRCQPILGHNTVFWYRQTMMQGLELLAYFRNRAPLDDSGMPKDRFSAEMPDATLATLKIQPSEPRDSAVYFCASGQGSAYGYTFGSGTRLTVV.

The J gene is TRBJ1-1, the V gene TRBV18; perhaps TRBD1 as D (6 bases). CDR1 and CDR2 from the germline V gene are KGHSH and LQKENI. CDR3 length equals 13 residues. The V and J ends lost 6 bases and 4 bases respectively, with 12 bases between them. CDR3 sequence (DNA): TGTGCCAGCTCTATGGGGGCTTCCACTGAAGCTTTCTTT. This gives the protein CASSMGASTEAFF.